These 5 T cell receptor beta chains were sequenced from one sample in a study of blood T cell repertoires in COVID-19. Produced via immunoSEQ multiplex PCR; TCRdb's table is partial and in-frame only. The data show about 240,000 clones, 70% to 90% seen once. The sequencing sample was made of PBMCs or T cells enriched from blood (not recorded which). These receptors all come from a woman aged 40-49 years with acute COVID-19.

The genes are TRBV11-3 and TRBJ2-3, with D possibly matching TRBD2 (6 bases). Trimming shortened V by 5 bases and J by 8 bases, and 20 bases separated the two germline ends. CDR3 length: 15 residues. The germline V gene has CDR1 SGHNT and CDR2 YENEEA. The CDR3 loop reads CASSRGGEGRGTQYF. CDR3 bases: TGTGCCAGCAGCCGGGGAGGCGAGGGTCGGGGTACGCAGTATTTT.

The CDR3 loop reads CASNQRTGAYEQYF. The DNA of the CDR3 is TGTGCCAGCAACCAGCGGACAGGGGCCTACGAGCAGTACTTC. The genes are TRBV6-5 and TRBJ2-7; 9 positions match TRBD1. J lost 2 bases, V lost 7 bases, and 6 bases had no gene match. Germline loops: CDR1 MNHEY, CDR2 SVGAGI. CDR3 length: 14 residues.

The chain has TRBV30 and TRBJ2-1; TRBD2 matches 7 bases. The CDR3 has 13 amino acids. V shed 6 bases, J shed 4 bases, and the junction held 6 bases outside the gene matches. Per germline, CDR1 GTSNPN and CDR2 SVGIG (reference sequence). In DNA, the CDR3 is TGTGCCTGCGAGGGCGGGAGTTACAATGAGCAGTTCTTC. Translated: CACEGGSYNEQFF.

Here the CDR3 reads CASSLDFANTGELFF. DNA for the CDR3: TGCGCCAGCAGCTTGGACTTCGCGAACACCGGGGAGCTGTTTTTT. V gene TRBV5-1 combines with J gene TRBJ2-2; D remains unclear. The V end lost 0 bases, the J end lost 0 bases, and 6 bases lay between the germline ends. Germline lookup yields CDR1 SGHRS and CDR2 YFSETQ. The length of the CDR3 is 15 residues. The entire variable domain, with the rest obtained from reference TRBV5-1 and TRBJ2-2, is as follows: KAGVTQTPRYLIKTRGQQVTLSCSPISGHRSVSWYQQTPGQGLQFLFEYFSETQRNKGNFPGRFSGRQFSNSRSEMNVSTLELGDSALYLCASSLDFANTGELFFGEGSRLTVL.

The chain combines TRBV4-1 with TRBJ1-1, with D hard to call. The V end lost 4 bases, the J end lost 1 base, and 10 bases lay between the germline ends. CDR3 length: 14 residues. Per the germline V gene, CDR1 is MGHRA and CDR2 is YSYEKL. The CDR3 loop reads CASSRQTTNTEAFF. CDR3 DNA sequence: TGCGCCAGCAGCCGTCAAACAACGAACACTGAAGCTTTCTTT.